This T cell receptor (beta chain) was recovered during a study of T cell clones after liver transplantation. Study-level background: TCRbeta sequencing after a pre-transplant mixed lymphocyte reaction identified graft-donor-reactive clones, later tracked in post-transplant blood. Tolerant meant at least one year fully off immunosuppression without liver enzymes above twice normal. Standard immunosuppression, with no induction, continued until 12-24 months after transplant.

Study outcomes and limitations: A significant post-transplant drop in circulating graft-donor-reactive CD4 TCRbeta sequences occurred in most of the 8 subjects.

Assay used: immunoSEQ multiplex PCR; TCRdb lists only in-frame clones, some missing. The profile shows tens of thousands of clones, around four fifths of them singletons. Comment on this clone: Its antigen is undetermined.

V dropped 2 bases and J dropped 1 base, with 10 bases sitting between them. The CDR3 sequence is 15 residues long. In germline, CDR1 is SSHAT, CDR2 FNYEAQ (reference sequence). Sample: CD4+ T cells from blood, taken at the 22-month timepoint. This chain joins TRBV7-7 and TRBJ2-3; tentative D call: TRBD1 (6 bases). The TCR originated in a human patient who received a liver transplant. Some T cells may originate from the graft donor. CDR3 bases: TGTGCCAGCAGCTTAAGGGGACAACGCACAGATACGCAGTATTTT. Amino acid sequence: CASSLRGQRTDTQYF.